The present T cell receptor (beta chain) was sequenced within a study of blood T cell repertoires in COVID-19 (dated by TCRdb to the early 2020s). Broadly, across the study: The collaborator samples originated in the United States, Italy and Spain and spanned the acute and convalescent phases of COVID-19. The prospective study material was composed of cDNA or gDNA derived from T cells, B-cell-depleted T cells, or PBMCs. Where HLA class I and class II types were available, the types were taken from metadata supplied by the sample provider, not from assay-based typing. Nearly every sample came with metadata listing a de-identified subject ID, COVID-19 status, age in years and sex. The repertoires were released in a freely available public database meant as a resource for research on the immune response to SARS-CoV-2. Samples were obtained from the ongoing ImmuneRACE study (first 160 participants) and from 1,254 subjects provided by 6 global collaborators. The dataset comprised deeply sampled blood TCRbeta repertoires from subjects exposed to, actively infected with, or recovered from COVID-19.

Points on this clone: What this receptor recognizes is not known. The record has no base qualities; no much larger clone is one base away.

The immunoSEQ Assay, a bias-controlled multiplex PCR, was used to amplify TCRbeta CDR3 regions from genomic DNA. As for the authors' bioinformatics: Nucleated cell counts per sample were estimated from amplification of reference gene primers within the assay. To quantify the absolute abundance of each unique TCRbeta CDR3 rearrangement, sequence reads were collapsed and filtered. For each sample, productive Simpson clonality was calculated by taking the square root of Simpson's diversity index across productive rearrangements. The clones in this table, taken by TCRdb from immuneACCESS, are in-frame only. Not every clone is retained; where verified, under half of the shortfall comes from an unresolved V gene, and the cause of the rest is unknown. D and trimming were read from the DNA, whereas the V and J calls and clone size are those reported in that table. This sample is represented by about 60,000 clones; 65% to 80% of them were singletons. About 8.9% of the sample is taken by the ten largest.

The collaborating institutions used their own protocols to collect whole blood in K2EDTA tubes. For TCRbeta analysis, collaborators shipped samples in one of three forms: frozen whole blood, isolated PBMCs, or DNA extracted from either of those sample types. The research as a whole found: The amount of clinical and demographic metadata varied by source and participant and was provided uncurated.

Taken from cysteine to phenylalanine, the CDR3 has 15 residues. Here the CDR3 DNA is all that survives: 45 bases in frame from base 1. CDR1 MNHEY and CDR2 SVGEGT are derived from the germline V gene. V is pared back by 5 bases and J by 2 bases, with 14 bases lying between the germline termini. The chain couples TRBV6-2 or TRBV6-3 to TRBJ2-3; TRBD1 is a weak D gene call, 7 bases matching. The clonotype was recovered from a human donor in a cohort sampled during active COVID-19. Sequenced input: peripheral blood. The DNA is TGTGCCAGCAGTGCGGACAGGAGGGCCACAGATACGCAGTATTTT. This is translated as CASSADRRATDTQYF.